Detailed here is one T cell receptor (beta chain). The ends were cut back, 1 base at V and 8 bases at J, with 16 bases in the middle. Germline loops: CDR1 SGHTA, CDR2 FQGNSA. The CDR3 has 15 amino acids. At cycle 4 day 1, cycle 7 day 1, and baseline, blood was sampled. These data belong to a study of OX40 agonist ivuxolimab in advanced cancers. The overall study: Aged 23 to 79 with a mean of 60 years, they were almost 85% male.

This table comes from immunoSEQ multiplex PCR, and its TCRdb copy is limited to in-frame clones, with some not included. The table includes around 59,000 clones, roughly 86% detected once. Specimen: CD4+ or CD8+ T cells sorted from blood, collected in a trial of the OX40 agonist ivuxolimab. The V gene is TRBV7-2, the J gene TRBJ2-3; D is undetermined. The clonotype was recovered from an adult with an advanced solid tumor such as melanoma, head and neck, liver or kidney cancer. DNA of the CDR3: TGTGCCAGCAGCTTAGGCCTACGAGGATCCGTTACGCAGTATTTT. Translation: CASSLGLRGSVTQYF.